This is a list of T cell receptor beta chains from one sample in a study of cytomegalovirus exposure and HLA in healthy donors. Here immunoSEQ multiplex PCR was the method, and the copy in TCRdb shows in-frame clones only, minus some. Counted here are over 150,000 clones, about 77% occurring once; the ten biggest clones make up about 2.7%. What was sequenced was PBMCs. The receptors shown here come from a woman aged 25 to 45 in good health and CMV-seronegative. CDR3s leave out the opening cysteine and the closing phenylalanine or tryptophan. A D gene is named only where the DNA matches it firmly.

V gene	D gene	CDR3 protein
TRBV9	NA	ASSRIRENTGELF
TRBV19	NA	ASSIGQSQVLDGYT
TRBV7-9	NA	ASSELATKDTQY
TRBV10-3	TRBD2	AISELWGGDTQY
TRBV7-9	NA	ASSGRGGGFGAF
TRBV29-1	NA	SALVPGSWETQY
TRBV4-1	NA	ASSLLLEQETQY
TRBV28	TRBD2	ASSSGGSSYEQY
TRBV7-8	TRBD1	ASSPGWDRGGNEQF
TRBV15	NA	ATSRVRGPANEKLF
TRBV7-2	TRBD2	ASSFRTSPADTQY
TRBV15	NA	ATSRDSYEQY
TRBV18	NA	ASSPLSGNAETQY
TRBV29-1	TRBD2	SVERLAEGSSYEQY
TRBV25-1	NA	ASSGETSRYGYT
TRBV5-1	NA	ASSLVGRVAGNTIY
TRBV9	TRBD2	ASSARLASSTDTQY
TRBV19	NA	ASSTLGHIGYT
TRBV11-2	TRBD1	ASRTDRVTGELF
TRBV6-1	NA	ASSGAQKSNSPLH
TRBV27	TRBD2	ASSLIGTSYYEQY
TRBV7-2	NA	ASSFDQARELF
TRBV6-5	TRBD1	ASSRQGPGELF
TRBV11-2	NA	ASSSQETQY
TRBV5-1	TRBD2	ASSLRAGESMLAKNIQY
TRBV27	NA	ASSPPPGQSNYGYT
TRBV7-9	NA	ASSLQGNGELF